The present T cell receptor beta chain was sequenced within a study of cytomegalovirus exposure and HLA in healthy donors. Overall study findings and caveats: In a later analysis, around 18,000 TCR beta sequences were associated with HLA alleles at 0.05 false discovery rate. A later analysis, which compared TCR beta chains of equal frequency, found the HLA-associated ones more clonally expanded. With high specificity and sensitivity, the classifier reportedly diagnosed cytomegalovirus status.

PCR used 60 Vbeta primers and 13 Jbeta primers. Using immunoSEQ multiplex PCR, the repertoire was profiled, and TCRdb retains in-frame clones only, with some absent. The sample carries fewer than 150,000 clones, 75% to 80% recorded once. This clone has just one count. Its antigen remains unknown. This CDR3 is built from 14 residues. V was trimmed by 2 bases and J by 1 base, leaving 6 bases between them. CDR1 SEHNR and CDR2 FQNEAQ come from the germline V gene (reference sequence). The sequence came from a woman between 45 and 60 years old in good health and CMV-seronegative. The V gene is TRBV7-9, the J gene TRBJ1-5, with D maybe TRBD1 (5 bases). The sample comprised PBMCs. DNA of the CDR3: TGTGCCAGCAGCTTAAAGGGGAGCAATCAGCCCCAGCATTTT. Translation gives CASSLKGSNQPQHF.